The T cell receptor beta chain under discussion was sequenced for a study of Ad26.COV2.S vaccination and SARS-CoV-2 variants listed by TCRdb under 2021. About the investigation overall: Donors in the vaccine arm were drawn from COV1001, a multicentre, randomized, double-blind, placebo-controlled phase I-IIa trial testing Ad26.COV2.S in healthy adults. Ad26.COV2.S was administered intramuscularly at a dose of 5x10^10 or 1x10^11 viral particles, either as one shot or as two shots given 56 days apart. TCRbeta repertoire sequencing served as the tool for gauging how specific and how broad the SARS-CoV-2-reactive T cell receptors were following Ad26.COV2.S vaccination. The TCR-sequenced set comprised about 32 samples: approximately 20 Ad26.COV2.S vaccine recipients, 5 placebo recipients and 8 SARS-CoV-2 convalescent individuals. Trial participants were randomized into five groups of five: low-dose or high-dose Ad26.COV2.S given once or twice, or placebo on both occasions. Investigators remained blinded to trial group allocation during experiments and outcome assessment. What the study reported, not specific to this receptor: Comparable non-spike TCR breadth was observed between vaccine and placebo recipients, consistent with only spike being contained in the vaccine. Compared with placebo recipients, Ad26.COV2.S recipients showed higher spike-specific TCR breadth (P = 0.0014). It was noted by the authors that total T cell responses may have been underestimated by the TCR breadth and depth analyses. After vaccination, substantial breadth of spike-specific CD8+ and CD4+ T cell responses was reported. Comparing responses between vaccine doses or regimens was not something the study was powered to do.

Sequences MNHEY (CDR1) and SVGAGI (CDR2) are obtained from the germline V gene. Including cysteine and phenylalanine, the CDR3 has 16 amino acids. Of the read, only the CDR3 DNA is kept; its 48 bases are in frame from base 1. V sheds 0 bases and J sheds 2 bases, leaving 14 bases between their ends. TCRbeta CDR3 regions were sequenced with the immunoSEQ Assay. After extraction, genomic DNA underwent amplification by bias-controlled multiplex PCR, followed by high-throughput sequencing. From the authors' description of their analysis: To quantify the absolute abundance of every unique TCRbeta CDR3 region, sequences were collapsed and filtered. T cell fraction was estimated by normalization of TCRbeta template counts to usable DNA, with usable DNA being measured through amplification of reference genes present in all nucleated cells. Repertoire TCRs were annotated as SARS-CoV-2-specific when V gene, CDR3 amino acid sequence and J gene were exactly matched to a known reactive TCR set. MIRA supplied the reference SARS-CoV-2 TCR set, which was filtered for enrichment in COVID-19-positive ImmuneCODE repertoires so that public or cross-reactive TCRs were removed. Based on the MIRA antigens, annotated TCRs were further analysed at the level of specific ORF or position within ORF. Breadth was defined as annotated unique rearrangements over total unique productive rearrangements; depth was the summed frequency of those rearrangements. TCR breadth was compared between groups using two-sided Wilcoxon rank-sum tests. TCRdb retrieved this table from immuneACCESS and kept in-frame rearrangements only. Not all clones are present; in checked studies, unresolved V genes account for under half, and no reason is known for the remainder. Clonal size and the V and J genes are those of that table, whereas D and trimming came from the DNA. This sample has 250,000 to 300,000 clones in its table, and around 87% of those were observed once. In total, the top ten clones hold around 3% of the sample.

Worth noting for this clone: The antigen it binds to is not known. No quality values exist for individual bases; no much larger clone is one base distant.

The meaning of the sample's treatment or condition label: some 20 received Ad26.COV2.S at low or high dose, single or two shots; about five received placebo; per-sample allocation not given. For vaccine and placebo recipients, the sequenced repertoires came from samples collected on day 63 after the first injection. In Cohort 1b, about 25 adults aged 18-55 years were enrolled at a single site in Boston, USA, between 29 July and 7 August 2020. As a vaccine, Ad26.COV2.S was a replication-incompetent adenovirus type 26 vector that expressed a prefusion-stabilized SARS-CoV-2 spike protein derived from the original Wuhan strain.

The specimen comprised peripheral blood, sampled in a trial of Ad26.COV2.S vaccine versus placebo. The rearrangement combines TRBV6-5 with TRBJ2-7; the D gene is possibly TRBD1 or TRBD2, with 5 bases matching each. The source is a person between 18 and 60 years old who received the Ad26.COV2.S COVID-19 vaccine or a placebo. The CDR3 has the sequence CASSYSGTEIPYEQYF. The nucleotides are TGTGCCAGCAGTTACTCGGGGACGGAGATCCCCTACGAGCAGTACTTC.